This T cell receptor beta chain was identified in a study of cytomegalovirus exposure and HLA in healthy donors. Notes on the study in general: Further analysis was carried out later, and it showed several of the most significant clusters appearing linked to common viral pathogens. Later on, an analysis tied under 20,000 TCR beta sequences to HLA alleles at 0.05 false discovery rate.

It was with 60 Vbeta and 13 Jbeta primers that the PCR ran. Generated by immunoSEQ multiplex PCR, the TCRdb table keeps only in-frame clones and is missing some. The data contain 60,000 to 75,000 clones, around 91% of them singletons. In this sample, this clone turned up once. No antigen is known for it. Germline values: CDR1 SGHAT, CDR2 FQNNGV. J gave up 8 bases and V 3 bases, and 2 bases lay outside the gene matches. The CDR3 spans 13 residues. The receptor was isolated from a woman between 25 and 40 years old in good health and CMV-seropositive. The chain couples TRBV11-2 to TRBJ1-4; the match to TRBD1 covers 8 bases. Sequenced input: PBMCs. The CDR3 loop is CASSFRQGEKLFF. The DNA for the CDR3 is TGTGCCAGCAGCTTTCGACAGGGGGAAAAACTGTTTTTT.